This T cell receptor beta chain was documented in a study of blood T cell repertoires in COVID-19. Turning to the study itself: Collection of acute and convalescent COVID-19 samples took place in the United States, Italy and Spain.

How the authors handled the data: Reference gene primers were amplified, and this amplification served to estimate nucleated cell counts. The data were produced by immunoSEQ multiplex PCR, yet TCRdb's version contains in-frame clones alone and is incomplete. The V and J calls and clone size were taken over from that table, and D and trimming were inferred from the DNA. The sample records 100,000 to 150,000 clones, around four fifths being singletons. The J segment lost 0 bases and the V segment lost 6 bases, leaving 8 bases of the junction unmatched. The CDR3 runs to 15 residues. The germline CDR1 and CDR2 sequences are LNHNV and YYDKDF (reference sequence).

The receptor was isolated from a human donor in a cohort sampled during active COVID-19. The sequenced sample consisted of peripheral blood. This chain links TRBV15 with TRBJ2-7; 7 bases line up with TRBD2. The DNA of the CDR3 is TGTGCCACCAGTTTCGGGACTACGTCCTCCTACGAGCAGTACTTC. It specifies CATSFGTTSSYEQYF.